Included here is one T cell receptor beta chain sequence, with context. No cognate antigen has been identified for it. Base qualities are not at hand, and no much larger clone is one base apart. Libraries were prepared through the immunoSEQ multiplex PCR assay. For the multiplex PCR, a mixture combining 60 forward primers for TCR Vbeta segments and 13 reverse primers for TCR Jbeta segments was used. Amplification of the CDR3 region of rearranged TCR beta genes was performed with a multiplex PCR assay on genomic DNA. On the Illumina HiSeq System, the amplified TCR beta libraries were sequenced as 87-base-pair reads. The original methods were these. A later analysis counted around 72 million unique TCR beta chains across the 550 to 750 repertoires, and some 11 million of these chains were shared by at least two donors. Raw reads were error-corrected and collapsed into unique sequences with a nearest-neighbor algorithm that merged closely related sequences to remove PCR and sequencing errors. Alignment of CDR3 sequences to IMGT reference sequences was used to assign V, D and J gene segments. For a sequence to be retained, a match of at least six nucleotides to both a V gene segment and a J gene segment was required. Rearrangements were classified as productive when the CDR3 lacked stop codons and remained in frame with V and J, and all other rearrangements were classified as non-productive. Following IMGT convention, CDR3 was defined as the stretch from the second conserved V-encoded cysteine to the conserved J-encoded phenylalanine. The earlier analysis of around 640 of the donors excluded sequences that lacked an unambiguous match to a single V gene segment. An earlier analysis of fewer than 750 of the donors called V segments functional above 56.7% productive rearrangements and segregating when the between-donor standard deviation exceeded 5%. To diagnose cytomegalovirus status from the catalog of TCR beta chain sequences, a statistical classification framework was built. In a later analysis, TCR nucleotide sequences were compared against IMGT/GENE-DB human TR gene sequences so that V and J genes could be assigned. Using the TCRdist pipeline, a later analysis assigned CDR3 sequences along with most-parsimonious VDJ recombination scenarios. In a later analysis, each TCR beta chain was defined by its CDR3 amino acid sequence together with its V-gene family, and reads without a unique V-gene family were excluded. In a later analysis, fewer than 650 highly shared, low-generation-probability nucleotide sequences were removed to address suspected cross-contamination and a sequencing artifact. For each public chain, a later analysis derived a clonal expansion index from normalized ranks of inferred template counts within each repertoire. In a later analysis, generation probabilities were computed using a VDJ recombination model fitted to out-of-frame rearrangements, and the results were checked against IGoR. In a later analysis, TCR-TCR, TCR-HLA and TCR-CMV co-occurrence was scored with hypergeometric tests, and a repertoire-size bias correction was applied to TCR pairs. A later analysis estimated false discovery rates by permuting HLA or CMV assignments 20 times. In a later analysis, co-occurring TCRs were grouped with DBSCAN, and TCRdist sequence similarity was added when clustering was performed within HLA-allele-positive subsets. Co-occurrence clustering excluded repertoires with fewer than 30,000 or more than 120,000 public chains, plus five with anomalous nucleotide sharing. Imported from immuneACCESS, the table was reduced by TCRdb to in-frame sequences with V and J called. These copies leave out some clones; in studies compared against another copy, an unresolved V gene accounts for under half, and the cause of the remainder is not known. The V and J calls and clone size are taken from that table; D and trimming were inferred from the DNA. The sample includes about 140,000 clones, with around 80% observed a single time. The top ten clonotypes cover about 4.5% of the sample.

The entry originates in a study of cytomegalovirus exposure and HLA in healthy donors listed by TCRdb under 2017. About the investigation overall: In an earlier analysis of roughly 590 of the donors, less than 350 Gb of sequence data and about 110 million unique TCR beta sequences from 150 million to 200 million T cells were reported. Besides the first cohort of approximately 670 subjects, a separate validation cohort made up of roughly 130 different subjects was used. The study was designed to test whether signatures of past pathogen exposure could be identified by cataloging public T cell receptors. The genetic ancestry cluster associated with self-reported Caucasian donors included about 84% of the roughly 400 genotyped donors. HLA typing covered class I and class II loci at four-digit resolution. The study combined high-throughput TCR immunosequencing, statistical association of individual TCRs with disease status, and machine learning to predict cytomegalovirus infection status. An early release covering 500 to 750 HLA-typed donors comprised 300 to 350 gigabases of sequencing data and approximately 85 million unique TCR sequences. Typing coverage differed by locus: A, B, C, DRB1 and DQB1 were typed in roughly 629-630 donors, DQA1 in about 500, DPA1 in 600 to 610, and DPB1 in around 440. A later genetic analysis used genome-wide SNP genotypes for about three fifths of the 666 donors, treating that subset as a discovery cohort. Rather than using new phenotypic data, the later analysis identified candidate immune exposures from TCR beta sequences and from how often those sequences occurred across donors. In a later analysis, previously published TCR beta repertoires from 670 or so donors were re-analyzed and high-resolution HLA genotyping was added so that TCR occurrence patterns could be studied. Because of strong linkage in the cohort, roughly five DR-DQ haplotypes were treated as single units for association and clustering. Alongside the repertoire data, information on donor age, sex, ethnicity and CMV serostatus was compiled. On average, over 200,000 unique TCR beta nucleotide sequences were sequenced per donor among about 400 genotyped donors of the cohort, with roughly a sixth of those sequences being non-productive. The study profiled the T cell repertoires of approximately 700 subjects by immunosequencing and related them to cytomegalovirus serostatus. All discovery cohort repertoires had been generated on a single sequencing platform. To decide whether each TCR beta V gene segment behaved as functional or pseudogenic, an earlier analysis of fewer than 750 of the donors relied on high-throughput TCR beta sequencing. On the study overall, not on this receptor specifically: About 17 rarely observed V segments, including chromosome 9 orphons, were excluded from the earlier analysis of 550 to 700 of the donors because counts were too low. According to a later analysis, TCR association rates differed among HLA loci, with DRB1 alleles showing the most associated TCRs and HLA-C alleles showing the fewest. The cohort was sequenced for TCR beta chains only, and without alpha or paired-chain data the features that could be detected were limited. A total of 150 or so TCR beta chains were listed by the study as associated with cytomegalovirus. According to a later analysis, parvovirus B19, influenza, CMV and Epstein-Barr virus appeared linked to several top co-occurrence clusters. Correlated functional status among segregating V segments might be attributable to linkage disequilibrium, but an unknown experimental factor could not be ruled out. Some IMGT-functional V segments, including TRBV6-2 and TRBV6-3, could not be distinguished by the 87-base-pair reads and were therefore excluded. The classifier was reported to diagnose cytomegalovirus status with high specificity and sensitivity in both the original and validation cohorts. In a later analysis, more than 15,000 TCR beta sequences were associated with specific HLA alleles at a false discovery rate of 0.05. A further reported finding was that TCR beta sequences accurately predicted the HLA-A and HLA-B alleles for most subjects in the first cohort. The presence/absence analyses assumed that sequencing depth was roughly uniform across donors, and that assumption may not be true. Most TCR sequences were seen in very few donors, while some public TCRs were found in many individuals. HLA typing was unavailable for some donors at each locus, so association tests used only the typed subset. Strong co-occurrence of HLA alleles, especially DR and DQ, made assigning TCR associations to individual alleles difficult. According to the authors, the approach could potentially be generalized to other disease states and immunological phenotypes. Most CMV-associated TCR beta chains appeared to be HLA-restricted in a later analysis, and the HLA associations seemed to be driven largely by CMV exposure. Compared with equally common non-associated chains, HLA-associated TCR beta chains in a later analysis were more clonally expanded and had lower generation probabilities. In a later genetic analysis, fewer N-insertions in productive TCRs were reported among donors in an Asian-associated ancestry cluster than the roughly 700-donor mean. A cluster of highly shared sequence variants was judged likely to represent a technical artifact of the sequencing pipeline. In vitro tests confirmed that a few of the cytomegalovirus-associated TCR beta chains recognize cytomegalovirus antigens. An association between a missense DCLRE1C variant and V-gene and J-gene trimming of TCR beta chains was found in a later genetic analysis and replicated in an independent cohort. In an earlier analysis of 450 to 750 of the donors, most TCR beta V segments appeared in productive rearrangements about 87% or about 30% of the time, broadly matching IMGT annotations. For the cohort, immune exposure information was limited to CMV serostatus.

In total, approximately 610 healthy bone marrow donors made up the cohort. At the time of sampling, all cohort members were nominally healthy, though unrecorded immune exposures were likely present. CMV serostatus was recorded as positive for about 310 and negative for about 50% of the roughly 670 cohort members, whereas no CMV serostatus was recorded for the donor in question. Each donor provided a peripheral blood sample, and peripheral blood mononuclear cells were used for TCR beta sequencing. The Qiagen DNeasy Blood Extraction Kit was used to extract genomic DNA from the blood cell samples. Per the germline V gene, SGHNT is the CDR1 and YENEEA is the CDR2. Reading from cysteine to phenylalanine, the CDR3 counts 15 amino acids. The only DNA kept is the CDR3, 45 bases in frame from the first base. V sheds 2 bases and J sheds 5 bases, leaving 15 bases between their ends.

Specimen: PBMCs. In this chain, TRBV11-3 is recombined with TRBJ1-1, with a tentative D gene TRBD1 over 6 matching bases. The source is a man in his thirties or forties in good health. The CDR3 protein sequence reads: CASSLSGRGRTEAFF. The DNA sequence is as follows: TGTGCCAGCAGCTTAAGCGGCAGGGGAAGGACTGAAGCTTTCTTT.